This paragraph reports one T cell receptor beta chain. Its specificity is unknown. Sequencing relied on a cDNA template that was reverse transcribed from extracted RNA. Sequenced by immunoSEQ multiplex PCR; TCRdb stores in-frame clones only, minus some. The sample records some 170,000 clones, less than 75% being singletons. These data belong to a study of CD8+ T cells in alopecia areata. Study background: Treatment of the treated patients consisted of oral tofacitinib, 5 to 10 mg twice daily. The duration of tofacitinib was 6 to 18 months, with 6 months off drug afterward.

Study-wide results and limits: Tofacitinib yielded significantly lower scalp clonality and fewer expanded CD8+ clones among the top 100.

As to treatment: oral pan-JAK inhibitor, 5-10 mg twice daily. The CDR3 has 15 residues. Trimming removed 5 bases from V and 5 bases from J, with 18 bases in between. Germline V gene sequence: CDR1 SEHNR, CDR2 FQNEAQ (reference sequence). The receptor was isolated from a human donor with alopecia areata. The chain has TRBV7-9 and TRBJ1-2, with D hard to call. Here the sequenced sample was CD4+ T cells sorted from blood, taken between weeks 55 and 65, from a patient treated with tofacitinib. The CDR3: CASSLMAAPTYGYTF. The CDR3 nucleotides read TGTGCCAGCAGCCTTATGGCGGCTCCAACGTATGGCTACACCTTC.